This T cell receptor beta chain was captured by sequencing in a study of vaccination and CD4 T cells after COVID-19. Study overall: Each enrolled participant received a two-dose regimen of either BNT162b2 or mRNA-1273 vaccine. Overlapping SARS-CoV-2, HCoV-NL63, HCoV-OC43 and HCoV-229E spike peptides were used to stimulate cells. Overall study results and limits: Spike mono-reactive clones accounted for 304 of the 307 vaccine-specific clones found in convalescent patients.

The CDR3 length is 17 residues. Trimming cost V 3 bases and J 7 bases; bases outside gene matches: 10. Germline V CDR1 and CDR2: SGHTA, FQGNSA. Sequenced with the Oncomine TCR Beta short-read assay was DNA taken from cultured CD4+ T cells. TCRdb analysed the PCR reads with MiXCR anew, one entry per CDR3 protein. The sample gives about 20,000 distinct CDR3 sequences, roughly two fifths of which show up once; around 8.5% is in the top ten. Noted treatment: approximately nine-day PBMC culture with coronavirus spike peptide pools or control peptides (ViraFEST assay). Using peptide pools, antigen-specific T cells were expanded in ViraFEST before TCRs were sequenced. The sample holds a few counts of this clonotype. Its antigen remains unknown.

The V and J genes are TRBV7-2 and TRBJ2-2; 11 nucleotides align to TRBD2. The sequencing used CD4+ T cells from blood, cultured in vitro, collected after SARS-CoV-2 vaccination. The clonotype originates from a human donor who had recovered from COVID-19. The CDR3 reads CASSFILAGEEGGELFF. The CDR3 DNA reads as TGTGCCAGCAGCTTCATACTAGCGGGAGAGGAGGGCGGGGAGCTGTTTTTT. Combining the CDR3 with reference TRBV7-2 and TRBJ2-2 gives the whole variable domain GAGVSQSPSNKVTEKGKDVELRCDPISGHTALYWYRQSLGQGLEFLIYFQGNSAPDKSGLPSDRFSAERTGGSVSTLTIQRTQQEDSAVYLCASSFILAGEEGGELFFGEGSRLTVL.